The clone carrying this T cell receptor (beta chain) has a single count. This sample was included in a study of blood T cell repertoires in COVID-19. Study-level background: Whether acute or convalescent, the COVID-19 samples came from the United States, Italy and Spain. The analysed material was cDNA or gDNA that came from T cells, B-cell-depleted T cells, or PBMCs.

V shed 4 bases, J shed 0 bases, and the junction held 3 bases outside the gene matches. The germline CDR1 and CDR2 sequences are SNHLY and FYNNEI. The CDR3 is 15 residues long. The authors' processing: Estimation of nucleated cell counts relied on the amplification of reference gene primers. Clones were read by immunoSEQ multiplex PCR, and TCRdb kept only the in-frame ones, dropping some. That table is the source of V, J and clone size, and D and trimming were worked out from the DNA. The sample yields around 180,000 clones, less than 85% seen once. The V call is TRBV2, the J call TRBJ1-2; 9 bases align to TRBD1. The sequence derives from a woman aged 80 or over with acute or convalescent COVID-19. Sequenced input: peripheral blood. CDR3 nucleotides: TGTGCCAGCAGTGTCCGGACAGGGGCTAACTATGGCTACACCTTC. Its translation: CASSVRTGANYGYTF.